The rows below give T cell receptor beta chains drawn from one sample of a study of T cell repertoires in aging, cancer and after chemotherapy. TCRdb recomputed calls from the multiplex PCR reads with MiXCR, one row per CDR3 protein. This table holds some 2,600 distinct CDR3 sequences, about 25% found once. Sequencing was carried out using blood. The receptors were gathered from a human donor with a solid tumor. CDR3s include the opening cysteine and the closing phenylalanine or tryptophan. A D gene is named only where the DNA matches it firmly. Part of the rows lack a size; the others show once, few, many or a class for expanded clones.

TRBV7-9	-	TRBD2	TRBJ2-7	TGTGCCAGCAGCTTAGACGCTAGCGGTTTTGCGCAGTACTTC	CASSLDASGFAQYF
TRBV27	medium-sized	TRBD1	TRBJ1-4	TGTGCCAGCAGTTTACGGTCGGGCAGGGGGCGCGGTCGAAATGAAAAACTGTTTTTT	CASSLRSGRGRGRNEKLFF
TRBV29-1	medium-sized	-	TRBJ1-1	TGCAGCGTTGAAGGGTCAGCCACTGAAGCTTTCTTT	CSVEGSATEAFF
TRBV18	medium-sized	TRBD1	TRBJ1-1	TGTGCCAGCTGCTGGACAGGGGGCGGAGACACTGAAGCTTTCTTT	CASCWTGGGDTEAFF
TRBV27	medium-sized	TRBD1	TRBJ2-1	TGTGCCAGCAGTTTAATGACAGGGGCCTACAATGAGCAGTTCTTC	CASSLMTGAYNEQFF
TRBV5-1	medium-sized	TRBD2	TRBJ2-3	TGCGCCAGCCCTCGCGACTTAGCGGGGGAGCCCAACCTCACAGATACGCAGTATTTT	CASPRDLAGEPNLTDTQYF
TRBV19	large	TRBD2	TRBJ2-1	TGTGCCAGTAGTTTCCCGGGACTAGCGTACCATGAGCAGTTCTTC	CASSFPGLAYHEQFF
TRBV12-3/TRBV12-4	large	TRBD1	TRBJ1-2	TGTGCCAGCAGATCGGGACAGATCTATGGCTACACCTTC	CASRSGQIYGYTF
TRBV20-1	few	-	TRBJ1-5	TGCAGTGCTAGAGATGCAGTACTTAGCAATCAGCCCCAGCATTTT	CSARDAVLSNQPQHF
TRBV29-1	large	-	TRBJ1-3	TGCAGCTCCCGGGGTAGGGGAAACACCATATATTTT	CSSRGRGNTIYF
TRBV20-1	few	TRBD2	TRBJ2-3	TGCAGTGCTAGAATAGCGGGGGACACAGATACGCAGTATTTT	CSARIAGDTDTQYF
TRBV19	medium-sized	TRBD1	TRBJ1-1	TGTGCCAGTAGATCACAGACAGGGGTAACTGAAGCTTTCTTT	CASRSQTGVTEAFF
TRBV20-1	-	-	TRBJ1-6	TGCAGTGTCGACAATCAAAATTCACCCCTCCACTTT	CSVDNQNSPLHF
TRBV19	-	TRBD1	TRBJ2-3	TGTGCCAGTACCGTGACAGGGGGCACAGATACGCAGTATTTT	CASTVTGGTDTQYF
TRBV27	large	TRBD2	TRBJ2-7	TGTGCCAGCAGTCTCGGGACTAGCGGTGACGAGCAGTACTTC	CASSLGTSGDEQYF
TRBV6-5	-	TRBD1	TRBJ1-2	TGTGCCAGCAGGAGGTCCGGGACAGGGGATGATGGCTACACCTTC	CASRRSGTGDDGYTF
TRBV10-3	few	-	TRBJ2-7	TGTGCCATCAGTGATGAAGAGACCTACGAGCAGTACTTC	CAISDEETYEQYF
TRBV20-1	-	-	TRBJ2-3	TGCAGTGCTAGAGATGCAGCGGAGCCAGCAGATACGCAGTATTTT	CSARDAAEPADTQYF
TRBV30	medium-sized	TRBD2	TRBJ2-4	TGTGCCTGGAGTGTAGGGACTAGCGGATCCATTCAGTACTTC	CAWSVGTSGSIQYF
TRBV27	-	-	TRBJ2-1	TGTGCCAGCAGCGGGTTTGGTAAGAGTAATGAGCAGTTCTTC	CASSGFGKSNEQFF
TRBV27	medium-sized	TRBD1	TRBJ1-4	TGTGCCAGCAGTTTGCAGGGGGGTGAAAAACTGTTTTTT	CASSLQGGEKLFF
TRBV5-1	-	-	TRBJ2-5	TGCGCCAGCAGCTTGCTCGACAGCCAAGAGACCCAGTACTTC	CASSLLDSQETQYF
TRBV10-3	medium-sized	TRBD2	TRBJ2-3	TGTGCCATCAGCAAGACTAGCGGGAGCACAGATACGCAGTATTTT	CAISKTSGSTDTQYF
TRBV2	-	-	TRBJ2-4	TGTGCCAGCAGCTCCCCAGGGGTAGCCAAAAACATTCAGTACTTC	CASSSPGVAKNIQYF
TRBV6-1	medium-sized	-	TRBJ1-3	TGTGCCAGCAGTGAAAGGCGGGGGAGGCCCGGAAACACCATATATTTT	CASSERRGRPGNTIYF
TRBV11-2	few	TRBD2	TRBJ2-5	TGTGCCAGCAGCCAGACCCCTAGCGGGAGGGCCAGATTGTCAGAGACCCAGTACTTC	CASSQTPSGRARLSETQYF
TRBV19	medium-sized	-	TRBJ1-1	TGTGCCAGTAGTTCCTACGGACTTTATAACACTGAAGCTTTCTTT	CASSSYGLYNTEAFF
TRBV10-3	few	-	TRBJ1-3	TGTGCCATCACCAGAGACAGTAGTTCTGGAAACACCATATATTTT	CAITRDSSSGNTIYF
TRBV19	large	TRBD2	TRBJ2-3	TGTGCCAGTAGTCCCCGGACTAGCTTAAGCACAGATACGCAGTATTTT	CASSPRTSLSTDTQYF
TRBV12-3/TRBV12-4	medium-sized	-	TRBJ2-7	TGTGCCAGCAGTTTAACGGGATGGTCCTACGAGCAGTACTTC	CASSLTGWSYEQYF